Below are 32 T cell receptor beta chains sequenced from a single sample in a study of OX40 agonist ivuxolimab in advanced cancers. The assay was immunoSEQ multiplex PCR, and TCRdb's table has in-frame clones only and misses some. This table has more than 95,000 clones, around 90% appearing once. The sample here was CD4+ or CD8+ T cells sorted from blood, taken in a trial of the OX40 agonist ivuxolimab. These receptors were obtained from an adult with an advanced solid tumor such as melanoma, head and neck, liver or kidney cancer.

This clone was observed a handful of times. The chain links TRBV7-2 to TRBJ2-7; D is perhaps TRBD1 or TRBD2 (6 bases each). The CDR3 loop spans 15 amino acids. Between the trimmed V and J ends, which lost 0 bases and 3 bases, there was a span of 12 bases. CDR1 is SGHTA, CDR2 FQGNSA, per germline. This CDR3 is CASSLAGGQNYEQYF. Written as DNA, the CDR3 is TGTGCCAGCAGCTTAGCGGGAGGACAGAACTACGAGCAGTACTTC.

The V and J genes are TRBV4-1 and TRBJ1-4, with 8 bases aligning to TRBD1. CDR1 MGHRA and CDR2 YSYEKL come from the germline V gene. The CDR3 covers 16 residues. The ends lost 4 bases at V and 3 bases at J; junction bases unmatched: 7. The CDR3 DNA reads as TGCGCCAGCAGCCCCGACAGGGGATGGTCTAATGAAAAACTGTTTTTT. This codes for CASSPDRGWSNEKLFF.

The chain recombines TRBV4-3 with TRBJ2-7; unclear D gene. Germline loops: CDR1 LGHNA, CDR2 YSLEER. The germline V and J ends were trimmed by 0 bases and 3 bases, with 9 bases remaining between them. The CDR3 length is 14 residues. The CDR3 region is CASSQERDDYEQYF. The DNA for the CDR3 is TGCGCCAGCAGCCAAGAGCGCGACGACTACGAGCAGTACTTC.

This chain uses TRBV11-2 with TRBJ2-5; 7 nucleotides agree with TRBD2. The CDR3 sequence is 11 residues long. Germline V gene sequence: CDR1 SGHAT, CDR2 FQNNGV. After removal of 1 base from V and 11 bases from J, the junction contained 1 base not matched to a gene. CDR3 residues: CASSLGGGQYF. The DNA of the CDR3 is TGTGCCAGCAGCTTAGGGGGGGGACAGTACTTC.

The chain carries TRBV6-1 and TRBJ2-3; TRBD1 might be the D (5 bases). The germline gives CDR1 MNHNS, CDR2 SASEGT. V was cut by 8 bases and J by 4 bases, with 13 bases left in between. The CDR3 is 13 residues long. The CDR3 DNA sequence: TGTGCCAGCTCCCTCGAAGGGGCAGATACGCAGTATTTT. Amino acid sequence: CASSLEGADTQYF.

This chain connects TRBV7-9 to TRBJ2-5, with unresolved D. V lost 3 bases and J 2 bases, leaving 13 bases between the germline ends. Germline CDR1 SEHNR, CDR2 FQNEAQ (reference sequence). CDR3 length: 15 residues. The CDR3 coding sequence is TGTGCCAGCAGCTTGAAGGGTTCAACACAAGAGACCCAGTACTTC. This sequence encodes CASSLKGSTQETQYF.

The rearrangement uses TRBV9 and TRBJ2-5; 10 bases map to TRBD2. CDR1 and CDR2 (germline): SGDLS, YYNGEE. V gave up 3 bases and J gave up 4 bases; unmatched junction bases: 6. CDR3 length: 15 residues. CDR3 nucleotide sequence: TGTGCCAGCAGCGCCGGGACTAGCGTTGTAGAGACCCAGTACTTC. It yields the protein CASSAGTSVVETQYF.

The chain employs TRBV7-3 and TRBJ2-1, with TRBD2 identical over 7 bases. V lost 3 bases to trimming and J lost 10 bases; unmatched junction nucleotides: 6. The CDR3 runs 13 residues. The V gene's germline CDR1 is SGHTA and CDR2 FQGTGA. CDR3 residues: CASSLQSGEEQFF. The CDR3 region has the DNA TGTGCCAGCAGCTTGCAAAGCGGGGAAGAGCAGTTCTTC. Full variable domain (outside the CDR3, taken from reference TRBV7-3 and TRBJ2-1): GAGVSQTPSNKVTEKGKYVELRCDPISGHTALYWYRQSLGQGPEFLIYFQGTGAADDSGLPNDRFFAVRPEGSVSTLKIQRTERGDSAVYLCASSLQSGEEQFFGPGTRLTVL.

The CDR3 region is CAARGSSYNEQFF. The DNA of the CDR3 is TGTGCCGCCCGCGGGAGCTCCTACAATGAGCAGTTCTTC. The chain is built from TRBV10-3 and TRBJ2-1; 7 bases align to TRBD2. The CDR3 contains 13 residues. The V segment lost 11 bases and the J segment 0 bases; nucleotides outside the gene matches: 4. The germline gives CDR1 ENHRY, CDR2 SYGVKD.

V gene TRBV29-1 combines with J gene TRBJ1-1, with 8 bases that match TRBD1. In germline, CDR1 is SQVTM, CDR2 ANQGSEA. This CDR3 spans 14 amino acids. J gave up 3 bases and V 7 bases, and 10 bases lay outside the gene matches. CDR3 region: CSARPGGRDTEAFF. CDR3 DNA: TGCAGCGCACGCCCAGGGGGCAGGGACACTGAAGCTTTCTTT. The variable domain in full, completed from reference TRBV29-1 and TRBJ1-1, reads SAVISQKPSRDICQRGTSLTIQCQVDSQVTMMFWYRQQPGQSLTLIATANQGSEATYESGFVIDKFPISRPNLTFSTLTVSNMSPEDSSIYLCSARPGGRDTEAFFGQGTRLTVV.

The V and J genes are TRBV21-1 and TRBJ2-6; the table's D call, TRBD1, was not checked against the DNA. TRBV21-1 is recorded as a pseudogene. The CDR3 sequence is 19 residues long. CDR3 bases: TGTGCCAGCAGCAAAAGGGGGACAGGGCTAAGAACTGGGGCCAACGTCCTGACTTTC. This encodes CASSKRGTGLRTGANVLTF.

This clone was found once. CDR3 nucleotide sequence: TGTGCCAGTAGTATAGGACAGATAAATCAGCCCCAGCATTTT. This gives the protein CASSIGQINQPQHF. V gene TRBV19 combines with J gene TRBJ1-5; D possibly corresponds to TRBD1 (5 bases). CDR1 and CDR2 (germline): LNHDA, SQIVND (reference sequence). The CDR3 runs to 14 residues. V lost 1 base and J lost 4, with 8 bases in between.

The genes are TRBV28 and TRBJ1-2, with 7 bases matching TRBD1. V trimming: 3 bases; J trimming: 8 bases; junction bases outside the gene matches: 12. The CDR3 sequence is 15 residues long. CDR1 MDHEN and CDR2 SYDVKM come from the germline V gene. The CDR3 spells CASSFPGTAVGGYTF. Here the CDR3 DNA reads TGTGCCAGCAGTTTCCCCGGGACAGCAGTAGGCGGCTACACCTTC.

This clone was recorded once. This sequence joins TRBV6-5 and TRBJ1-3; tentatively, D is TRBD1 (5 bases). The germline V gene has CDR1 MNHEY and CDR2 SVGAGI. Between the trimmed V and J ends, which lost 0 bases and 1 base, there was a span of 10 bases. CDR3 length equals 16 residues. Here the CDR3 DNA reads TGTGCCAGCAGTTACTCCGCAGGGCGATCTGGAAACACCATATATTTT. Its protein product is CASSYSAGRSGNTIYF.

The chain recombines TRBV7-3 with TRBJ2-2; the D is unclear. V was shortened by 1 base and J by 1 base, with 4 bases between the two germline ends. CDR3 length: 14 residues. Germline CDR1 reads SGHTA; CDR2 reads FQGTGA. The CDR3 sequence is CASSLIQNTGELFF. CDR3 nucleotide sequence: TGTGCCAGCAGCTTAATCCAGAACACCGGGGAGCTGTTTTTT. Full variable domain (missing parts from reference TRBV7-3 and TRBJ2-2): GAGVSQTPSNKVTEKGKYVELRCDPISGHTALYWYRQSLGQGPEFLIYFQGTGAADDSGLPNDRFFAVRPEGSVSTLKIQRTERGDSAVYLCASSLIQNTGELFFGEGSRLTVL.

The chain combines TRBV19 with TRBJ2-5, with a weak D call TRBD1 (6 bases). The DNA end lines up better with TRBJ2-7; the J call may be wrong. Germline V CDR1 and CDR2: LNHDA, SQIVND (reference sequence). The CDR3 is 13 residues long. This CDR3 is CASSPPGDREQYF. As DNA, the CDR3 is TGTGCCAGTAGTCCTCCAGGGGATCGCGAGCAGTACTTC.

The chain carries TRBV5-1 and TRBJ2-3, with 9 bases lining up with TRBD2. J gave up 14 bases and V 0 bases, and 7 bases lay outside the gene matches. This CDR3 contains 13 residues. The germline CDR1 and CDR2 sequences are SGHRS and YFSETQ. For the CDR3, the DNA is TGCGCCAGCAGCTTGGGGGGTAGCGGGAGAATGTATTTT. It codes for CASSLGGSGRMYF.

In DNA form, the CDR3 reads TGTGCCAGCAGCGCCACCCTTGGCTACACCTTC. It is translated as CASSATLGYTF. The chain carries TRBV28 and TRBJ1-2; unclear D gene. The CDR3 is made up of 11 amino acids. Trimming removed 6 bases at V and 7 bases at J, with 9 bases between. Germline-derived CDR1 and CDR2 are MDHEN and SYDVKM.

The rearrangement links TRBV10-3 to TRBJ2-5; TRBD1 matches 11 bases. CDR1 and CDR2 from the germline V gene are ENHRY and SYGVKD. V trimming: 4 bases; J trimming: 2 bases; junction bases outside the gene matches: 3. The CDR3 length is 15 residues. In DNA form, the CDR3 reads TGTGCCATCAGTGGGACAGGGGGCCCTCAAGAGACCCAGTACTTC. Translating gives CAISGTGGPQETQYF.

This chain connects TRBV6-5 to TRBJ1-1; no clear D gene. CDR1 MNHEY and CDR2 SVGAGI come from the germline V gene. The CDR3 totals 11 residues. Trimming removed 4 bases at V and 7 bases at J, with 7 bases between. The CDR3 reads CASSSAGEAFF. The CDR3, as DNA: TGTGCCAGCAGTTCCGCCGGTGAAGCTTTCTTT.

The V and J genes are TRBV28 and TRBJ2-4, with a weak D call TRBD2 (5 bases). The V gene's germline CDR1 is MDHEN and CDR2 SYDVKM. The ends were cut back, 5 bases at V and 0 bases at J, with 11 bases in the middle. This CDR3 contains 15 residues. CDR3 in amino acids: CASSDSRVAKNIQYF. CDR3 DNA sequence: TGTGCCAGCAGTGACTCGCGGGTAGCCAAAAACATTCAGTACTTC.

This clone was seen more than once but under ten times. The V and J genes are TRBV7-2 and TRBJ2-7; possible D gene TRBD1, 6 bases. The germline gives CDR1 SGHTA, CDR2 FQGNSA. Trimming shortened V by 5 bases and J by 5 bases, and 10 bases separated the two germline ends. The CDR3 consists of 12 residues. As DNA, the CDR3 is TGTGCCAGCAGCCCACAGGGAAACGAGCAGTACTTC. Its translation: CASSPQGNEQYF.

The chain joins TRBV2 to TRBJ1-2; 8 bases are shared with TRBD1. J was trimmed by 7 bases and V by 5 bases; bases with no gene match: 12. Germline V gene sequence: CDR1 SNHLY, CDR2 FYNNEI. The CDR3 totals 15 residues. This CDR3 is CASSLNDDRGPGYTF. The DNA for the CDR3 is TGTGCCAGCAGTTTGAATGACGACAGGGGACCTGGCTACACCTTC.

The gene calls are TRBV5-6 and TRBJ2-1; 9 nucleotides agree with TRBD1. CDR3 length equals 16 residues. The V and J ends lost 4 bases and 1 base, in that order; junction bases with no gene match: 6. Germline CDR1 SGHDT, CDR2 YYEEEE. As DNA, the CDR3 is TGTGCCAGCAGCCGCGACAGGGGGAGGTCCTACAATGAGCAGTTCTTC. Protein product: CASSRDRGRSYNEQFF.

The chain links TRBV6-1 to TRBJ1-1; D is undetermined. The CDR3 is made up of 12 amino acids. CDR1 MNHNS and CDR2 SASEGT come from the germline V gene. The ends were cut back, 6 bases at V and 3 bases at J, with 8 bases in the middle. The CDR3 spells CASRRRDTEAFF. As DNA, the CDR3 is TGTGCCAGCAGACGACGGGACACTGAAGCTTTCTTT.

This clone was detected once. The chain uses TRBV19 and TRBJ2-2; 14 bases are a match to TRBD2. Trimming took 7 bases from V and 4 from J; bases not matched to a gene: 11. From germline, CDR1 is LNHDA and CDR2 SQIVND (reference sequence). This CDR3 has 18 amino acids. CDR3 residues: CASTSPGLAGASTGELFF. The CDR3 nucleotides are TGTGCCAGTACTTCGCCGGGACTAGCGGGAGCTAGCACCGGGGAGCTGTTTTTT. Together with reference TRBV19 and TRBJ2-2, the CDR3 gives the full variable domain: DGGITQSPKYLFRKEGQNVTLSCEQNLNHDAMYWYRQDPGQGLRLIYYSQIVNDFQKGDIAEGYSVSREKKESFPLTVTSAQKNPTAFYLCASTSPGLAGASTGELFFGEGSRLTVL.

The chain joins TRBV19 to TRBJ2-7; 8 bases align to TRBD1. Germline values: CDR1 LNHDA, CDR2 SQIVND (reference sequence). J lost 3 bases, V lost 3 bases, and 7 bases had no gene match. The CDR3 is 15 amino acids. The CDR3 here is CASSIYSDRGYEQYF. CDR3 nucleotide sequence: TGTGCCAGTAGTATTTACAGCGACAGGGGCTACGAGCAGTACTTC. The full variable domain, rest sourced from reference TRBV19 and TRBJ2-7, is DGGITQSPKYLFRKEGQNVTLSCEQNLNHDAMYWYRQDPGQGLRLIYYSQIVNDFQKGDIAEGYSVSREKKESFPLTVTSAQKNPTAFYLCASSIYSDRGYEQYFGPGTRLTVT.

The chain couples TRBV9 to TRBJ1-4; D perhaps matches TRBD1 (5 bases). Germline-derived CDR1 and CDR2 are SGDLS and YYNGEE. The CDR3 contains 17 residues. With 0 bases removed from V and 7 bases from J, the gap between germline ends came to 19 bases. The CDR3 DNA is TGTGCCAGCAGCGTAGCCGGGGTTAGGGGCGGTTTTGAAAAACTGTTTTTT. Its translation: CASSVAGVRGGFEKLFF.

This clone was seen only once. The J gene is TRBJ2-7, the V gene TRBV6-5; tentative D call: TRBD2 (6 bases). Trimming took off 8 bases at V and 2 bases at J, with 13 bases between the two ends. The CDR3 sequence is 13 residues long. In germline, CDR1 is MNHEY, CDR2 SVGAGI. The CDR3 bases are TGTGCCAGCGCCCCCGGAGGGGCCTACGAGCAGTACTTC. Protein: CASAPGGAYEQYF.

The chain is built from TRBV27 and TRBJ1-2; D remains ambiguous. From germline, CDR1 is MNHEY and CDR2 SMNVEV (reference sequence). The V and J ends lost 5 bases and 6 bases respectively, with 16 bases between them. The CDR3 totals 14 residues. Here the CDR3 reads CASSPEKRFHGYTF. The CDR3, as DNA: TGTGCCAGCAGTCCAGAAAAGAGGTTCCATGGCTACACCTTC.

This chain links TRBV18 with TRBJ1-1, with 8 bases that match TRBD1. Trimming cost V 1 base and J 4 bases; bases outside gene matches: 5. The CDR3 has 15 amino acids. Germline V CDR1 and CDR2: KGHSH, LQKENI. This chain's CDR3 is CASSPLLQGGTEAFF. CDR3 nucleotide sequence: TGTGCCAGCTCACCACTGTTACAGGGGGGCACTGAAGCTTTCTTT.

This chain connects TRBV7-2 to TRBJ2-1; 8 nucleotides match TRBD2. CDR1 is SGHTA and CDR2 is FQGNSA in the germline V gene. J gave up 12 bases and V 0 bases, and 7 bases lay outside the gene matches. CDR3 length: 14 residues. CDR3 amino acids: CASSLAGLAGWQFF. In DNA form, the CDR3 reads TGTGCCAGCAGCTTAGCGGGGCTAGCGGGTTGGCAGTTCTTC.